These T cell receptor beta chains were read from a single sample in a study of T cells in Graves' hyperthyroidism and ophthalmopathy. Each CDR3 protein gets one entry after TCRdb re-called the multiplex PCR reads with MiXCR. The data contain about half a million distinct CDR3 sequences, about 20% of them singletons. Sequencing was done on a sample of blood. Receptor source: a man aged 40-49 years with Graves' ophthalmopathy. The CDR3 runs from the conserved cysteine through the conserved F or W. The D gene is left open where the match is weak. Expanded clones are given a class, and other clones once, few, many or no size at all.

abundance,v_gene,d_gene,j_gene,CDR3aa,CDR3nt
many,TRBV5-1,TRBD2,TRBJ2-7,CASSPGLAAYEQYF,TGTGCCAGCAGTCCTGGACTAGCGGCCTACGAGCAGTACTTC
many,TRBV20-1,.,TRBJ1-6,CSAVSTEPQYSSYNSPLHF,TGCAGTGCGGTATCGACAGAACCACAATACAGCTCCTATAATTCACCCCTCCACTTT
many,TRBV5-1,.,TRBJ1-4,CASSYGQQGEKLFF,TGCGCCAGCAGTTACGGACAGCAGGGAGAAAAACTGTTTTTT
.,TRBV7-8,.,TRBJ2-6,CASSPEESGANVLTF,TGTGCCAGCAGCCCGGAGGAGTCTGGGGCCAACGTCCTGACTTTC
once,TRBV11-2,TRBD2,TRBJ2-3,CASSPTPGRGADTQYF,TGTGCCAGCAGCCCCACCCCGGGGAGGGGTGCAGATACGCAGTATTTT
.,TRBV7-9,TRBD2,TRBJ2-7,CASSRSAGGAFGQYF,TGTGCCAGCAGCCGCTCGGCGGGAGGGGCTTTCGGGCAGTACTTC
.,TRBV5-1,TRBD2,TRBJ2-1,CASSSNPPRGLGGNEQFF,TGCGCCAGCAGCTCGAACCCCCCCCGGGGACTAGGGGGCAATGAGCAGTTCTTC
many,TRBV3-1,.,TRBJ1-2,CASSQDNRNYGYTF,TGTGCCAGCAGCCAAGATAACAGAAACTATGGCTACACCTTC
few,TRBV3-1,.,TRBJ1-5,CASSLSDGHSNQPQHF,TGCGCCAGCAGCCTTTCCGACGGTCATAGCAATCAGCCCCAGCATTTT
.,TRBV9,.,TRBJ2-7,CASSAGTQEGEQYF,TGTGCCAGCAGCGCCGGGACACAGGAGGGCGAGCAGTACTTC
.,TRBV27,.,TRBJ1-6,CASSLWPPRQGSSYNSPLHF,TGTGCCAGCAGTTTATGGCCCCCCAGGCAGGGGAGCTCCTATAATTCACCCCTCCACTTT
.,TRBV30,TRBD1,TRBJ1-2,CAWGTGLDYGYTF,TGTGCCTGGGGGACAGGTCTGGACTATGGCTACACCTTC
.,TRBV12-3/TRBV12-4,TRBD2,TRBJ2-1,CASSFSGGRDEQFF,TGTGCCAGCAGTTTTTCGGGGGGGCGGGATGAGCAGTTCTTC
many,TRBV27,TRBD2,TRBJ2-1,CASSPTGTRYNEQFF,TGTGCCAGCAGTCCGACCGGGACTAGATACAATGAGCAGTTCTTC
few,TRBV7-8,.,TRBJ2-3,CASSLIRGTDTQYF,TGTGCCAGCAGCCTGATCCGTGGGACAGATACGCAGTATTTT
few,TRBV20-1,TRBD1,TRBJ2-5,CSARVGQAQETQYF,TGCAGTGCTAGAGTGGGACAGGCACAAGAGACCCAGTACTTC
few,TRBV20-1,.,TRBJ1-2,CSARAGQYYGYTF,TGCAGTGCTAGGGCAGGACAGTACTATGGCTACACCTTC
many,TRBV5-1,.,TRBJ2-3,CASSPDPSTDTQYF,TGCGCCAGCAGCCCAGACCCTAGCACAGATACGCAGTATTTT
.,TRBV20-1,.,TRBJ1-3,CSASYDLGGNTIYF,TGCAGTGCTAGCTACGACCTCGGTGGAAACACCATATATTTT
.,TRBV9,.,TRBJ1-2,CASSRGGGLDYGYTF,TGTGCCAGCAGCCGAGGGGGTGGCCTCGACTATGGCTACACCTTC
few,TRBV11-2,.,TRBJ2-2,CASSWGAHTGELFF,TGTGCCAGCAGCTGGGGGGCTCACACCGGGGAGCTGTTTTTT
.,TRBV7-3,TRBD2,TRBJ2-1,CASSHTGTSGRGHEQFF,TGTGCCAGCAGCCACACCGGGACTAGCGGGAGAGGGCATGAGCAGTTCTTC
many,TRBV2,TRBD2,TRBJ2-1,CASSPGGGFGEQFF,TGTGCCAGCAGCCCCGGGGGGGGGTTTGGTGAGCAGTTCTTC
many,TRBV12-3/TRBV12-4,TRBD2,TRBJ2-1,CASSRTSGSHYNEQFF,TGTGCCAGCAGTCGGACTAGCGGGAGTCACTACAATGAGCAGTTCTTC
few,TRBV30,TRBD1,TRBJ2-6,CAYQQGNGANVLTF,TGTGCCTACCAACAGGGGAACGGGGCCAACGTCCTGACTTTC
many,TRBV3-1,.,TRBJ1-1,CASSPHRVNTEAFF,TGTGCCAGCAGCCCCCACAGGGTGAACACTGAAGCTTTCTTT
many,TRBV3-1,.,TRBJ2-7,CASTPAGLSYEQYF,TGTGCCAGCACCCCGGCGGGACTCTCCTACGAGCAGTACTTC
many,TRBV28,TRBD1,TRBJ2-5,CACDRGQETQYF,TGTGCCTGTGACAGGGGGCAAGAGACCCAGTACTTC
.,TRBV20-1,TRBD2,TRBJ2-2,CSARGLAGGGSNTGELFF,TGCAGTGCTAGGGGCCTAGCGGGGGGCGGGAGTAACACCGGGGAGCTGTTTTTT
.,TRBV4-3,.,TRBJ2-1,CASSLNPDGFSSYNEQFF,TGCGCCAGCAGCCTAAACCCGGACGGGTTCAGCTCCTACAATGAGCAGTTCTTC
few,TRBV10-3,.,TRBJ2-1,CAISESVFSFNEQFF,TGTGCCATCAGTGAGTCGGTATTTTCTTTCAATGAGCAGTTCTTC
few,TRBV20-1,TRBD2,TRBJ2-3,CSAAARGAGGPTGTQYF,TGCAGTGCTGCGGCCCGTGGAGCGGGAGGACCCACGGGCACGCAGTATTTT
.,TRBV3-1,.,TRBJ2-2,CASSRRETGELFF,TGTGCCAGCAGCCGAAGGGAGACCGGGGAGCTGTTTTTT
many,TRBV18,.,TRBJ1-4,CASSRDRDQLFF,TGTGCCAGCTCACGGGACCGGGATCAACTGTTTTTT
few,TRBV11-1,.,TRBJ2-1,CASSLGGGAVPFF,TGTGCCAGCAGCTTAGGAGGTGGGGCCGTGCCGTTCTTC
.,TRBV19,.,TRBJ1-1,CASSEQVNTEAFF,TGTGCCAGTAGTGAACAGGTGAACACTGAAGCTTTCTTT
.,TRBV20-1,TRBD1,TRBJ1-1,CSAFQGAAEAFF,TGCAGTGCCTTTCAGGGGGCAGCTGAAGCTTTCTTT
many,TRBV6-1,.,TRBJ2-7,CASSRAGDNHEQYF,TGTGCCAGCAGTCGTGCCGGGGACAACCACGAGCAGTACTTC
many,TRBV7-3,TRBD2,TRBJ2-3,CASSPGLVTDTQYF,TGTGCCAGCAGCCCGGGACTAGTTACAGATACGCAGTATTTT
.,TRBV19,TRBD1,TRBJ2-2,CASSIGQGNTGELFF,TGTGCCAGTAGTATTGGACAGGGGAACACCGGGGAGCTGTTTTTT
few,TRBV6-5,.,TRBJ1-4,CASSYSRRGINEKLFF,TGTGCCAGCAGTTACTCGAGGCGGGGAATTAATGAAAAACTGTTTTTT
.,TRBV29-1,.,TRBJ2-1,CSWEAGTALYNEQFF,TGCAGCTGGGAGGCCGGGACAGCTCTATACAATGAGCAGTTCTTC
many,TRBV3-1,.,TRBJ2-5,CASSTPATDPQETQYF,TGTGCCAGCAGCACTCCTGCGACAGACCCCCAAGAGACCCAGTACTTC
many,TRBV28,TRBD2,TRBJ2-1,CASSWSSGPSNEQFF,TGTGCCAGCAGTTGGTCTAGCGGACCTTCGAATGAGCAGTTCTTC
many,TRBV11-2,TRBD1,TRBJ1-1,CASSLTGGDTEAFF,TGTGCCAGCAGCTTGACAGGGGGGGACACTGAAGCTTTCTTT
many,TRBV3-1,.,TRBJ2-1,CASSQDNEQFF,TGTGCCAGCAGTCAAGACAATGAGCAGTTCTTC
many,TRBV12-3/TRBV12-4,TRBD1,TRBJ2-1,CASSRVTGINEQFF,TGTGCCAGCAGTCGAGTGACAGGGATCAATGAGCAGTTCTTC
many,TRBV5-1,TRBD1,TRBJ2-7,CASSFISDRADEQYF,TGCGCCAGCAGCTTCATTTCTGACAGGGCCGACGAGCAGTACTTC
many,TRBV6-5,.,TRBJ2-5,CASSYSSPSGRPWETQYF,TGTGCCAGCAGTTACTCGAGCCCTTCAGGGCGCCCTTGGGAGACCCAGTACTTC
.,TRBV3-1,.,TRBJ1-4,CASTQQGMREKLFF,TGTGCCAGCACCCAACAGGGAATGCGTGAAAAACTGTTTTTT
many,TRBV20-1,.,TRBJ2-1,CSVDYSAAEQFF,TGCAGTGTAGACTATTCTGCCGCTGAGCAGTTCTTC
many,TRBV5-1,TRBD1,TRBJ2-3,CASSSGQGVTDTQYF,TGTGCCAGCAGCTCAGGACAGGGCGTCACAGATACGCAGTATTTT
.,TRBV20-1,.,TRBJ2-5,CTARDSGGVGQYF,TGCACTGCCCGGGACTCGGGCGGGGTTGGCCAGTACTTC
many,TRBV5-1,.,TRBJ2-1,CASSSSNEQFF,TGCGCCAGCAGCTCTAGTAATGAGCAGTTCTTC
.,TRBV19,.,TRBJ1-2,CASTKQTNYGYTF,TGTGCCAGTACTAAACAGACTAACTATGGCTACACCTTC
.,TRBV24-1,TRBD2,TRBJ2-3,CATSDSTSGSYPDTQYF,TGTGCCACCAGTGATTCTACTAGCGGGAGTTATCCAGATACGCAGTATTTT
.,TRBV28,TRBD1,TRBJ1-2,CASSFRTGGANYGYTF,TGTGCCAGCAGTTTTAGGACAGGGGGCGCCAATTATGGCTACACCTTC